A single sample gave rise to the 11 T cell receptor beta chains below, sequenced in a study of T cell responses to AZD1222 COVID-19 vaccine. The assay was immunoSEQ multiplex PCR, and TCRdb's table has in-frame clones only and misses some. The sample has about 130,000 clones; 75% to 90% are singletons. Sequencing was performed on peripheral blood, taken on day 0 of AZD1222 vaccination. The receptors here all came from an adult in good health.

The chain recombines TRBV24-1 with TRBJ2-3, with a possible D match to TRBD2 (5 bases). This CDR3 region has 20 residues. V was trimmed by 5 bases and J by 0 bases, leaving 26 bases between them. Germline CDR1 KGHDR, CDR2 SFDVKD. This chain's CDR3 is CATSGKTFSGNFRSTDTQYF. CDR3 nucleotide sequence: TGTGCCACCAGTGGGAAAACATTTTCGGGGAACTTTCGTAGCACAGATACGCAGTATTTT.

The chain recombines TRBV5-4 with TRBJ2-7; perhaps TRBD1 as D (5 bases). The CDR3 consists of 16 residues. Germline V gene sequence: CDR1 SGHNT, CDR2 YYREEE (reference sequence). V was shortened by 0 bases and J by 0 bases, with 13 bases between the two germline ends. For the CDR3, the DNA is TGTGCCAGCAGCTTGGATCCAGGACAAAGCTCCTACGAGCAGTACTTC. Protein: CASSLDPGQSSYEQYF.

V is TRBV27 and J is TRBJ2-3; D is undetermined. The germline V and J ends were trimmed by 5 bases and 5 bases, with 11 bases remaining between them. This CDR3 has 13 residues. CDR1 and CDR2 from the germline V gene are MNHEY and SMNVEV (reference sequence). CDR3 residues: CASSILKGDTQYF. The CDR3 nucleotides are TGTGCCAGCAGTATACTGAAGGGAGATACGCAGTATTTT.

The V call is TRBV3-1 (or the pseudogene TRBV3-2), the J call TRBJ1-1; a weak D match, TRBD1 (5 bases). The CDR3 sequence is 13 residues long. Trimming took 1 base from V and 10 from J, leaving 13 bases between them. CDR1 is LGHDT and CDR2 is YNNKEL in the germline V gene (reference sequence). CDR3 protein: CASSQVGRGAAFF. The DNA of the CDR3 is TGTGCCAGCAGCCAAGTGGGCAGAGGGGCAGCTTTCTTT.

This rearrangement joins TRBV6-6 to TRBJ2-5; 14 bases line up with TRBD2. J was trimmed by 1 base and V by 5 bases; bases with no gene match: 9. CDR3 length equals 18 residues. Germline loops: CDR1 MNHNY, CDR2 SVGAGI (reference sequence). The CDR3 is CASSPGTSGGPSQETQYF. CDR3 nucleotide sequence: TGTGCCAGCAGTCCCGGGACTAGCGGGGGCCCCTCCCAAGAGACCCAGTACTTC.

The rearrangement joins TRBV5-1 to TRBJ2-1; D is perhaps TRBD2 (5 bases). The CDR3 length is 15 residues. Trimming took off 1 base at V and 9 bases at J, with 17 bases between the two ends. Germline V lookup: CDR1 SGHRS, CDR2 YFSETQ. DNA for the CDR3: TGCGCCAGCAGCTTGAGAGCCGGGTCGGCGGGTGAGCAGTTCTTC. Residues: CASSLRAGSAGEQFF.

The rearrangement links TRBV5-6 to TRBJ2-7; the D is unclear. The V gene lost 1 base and the J gene lost 1 base, with 9 bases spanning the gap. This CDR3 has 14 residues. Germline loops: CDR1 SGHDT, CDR2 YYEEEE. CDR3: CASSLFGNSYEQYF. Here the CDR3 DNA reads TGTGCCAGCAGCTTGTTTGGGAATTCCTACGAGCAGTACTTC. The whole variable domain, remainder taken from reference TRBV5-6 and TRBJ2-7, is DAGVTQSPTHLIKTRGQQVTLRCSPKSGHDTVSWYQQALGQGPQFIFQYYEEEERQRGNFPDRFSGHQFPNYSSELNVNALLLGDSALYLCASSLFGNSYEQYFGPGTRLTVT.

The CDR3 loop reads CASTRGMYGYTF. For the CDR3, the DNA is TGTGCCAGCACCCGAGGGATGTACGGCTACACCTTC. The V gene is TRBV3-1 (or the pseudogene TRBV3-2), the J gene TRBJ1-2, with D uncertain. CDR3 length: 12 residues. From germline, CDR1 is LGHDT and CDR2 YNNKEL (reference sequence). V was clipped by 7 bases and J by 8 bases, with 14 bases between them.

V is TRBV12-5 and J is TRBJ1-1, with D perhaps TRBD1 (5 bases). V lost 4 bases to trimming and J lost 4 bases, with 13 bases between them. Germline V gene sequence: CDR1 LGHNT, CDR2 FRNRAP. The CDR3 length is 14 residues. As DNA, the CDR3 is TGTGCTAGTGGTTGGGGGACGGCTGTCACTGAAGCTTTCTTT. Translated, it gives CASGWGTAVTEAFF.

This clone showed up just once. The chain joins TRBV16 to TRBJ1-1, with TRBD1 matching over 7 bases. V shed 5 bases, J shed 1 base, and the junction held 4 bases outside the gene matches. Germline V lookup: CDR1 KGHSY, CDR2 FQNENV. The CDR3 is 14 residues long. CDR3: CASSGDRANTEAFF. For the CDR3, the DNA is TGTGCCAGCAGCGGAGACAGGGCGAACACTGAAGCTTTCTTT.

The chain carries TRBV28 and TRBJ1-5; 8 bases are shared with TRBD1. J gave up 2 bases and V 8 bases, and 8 bases lay outside the gene matches. Germline V gene lookup returns CDR1 MDHEN and CDR2 SYDVKM. This CDR3 has 15 amino acids. CDR3 DNA sequence: TGTGCCAGCCACACCCCGGGACAGGGCAATCAGCCCCAGCATTTT. Amino acids: CASHTPGQGNQPQHF.